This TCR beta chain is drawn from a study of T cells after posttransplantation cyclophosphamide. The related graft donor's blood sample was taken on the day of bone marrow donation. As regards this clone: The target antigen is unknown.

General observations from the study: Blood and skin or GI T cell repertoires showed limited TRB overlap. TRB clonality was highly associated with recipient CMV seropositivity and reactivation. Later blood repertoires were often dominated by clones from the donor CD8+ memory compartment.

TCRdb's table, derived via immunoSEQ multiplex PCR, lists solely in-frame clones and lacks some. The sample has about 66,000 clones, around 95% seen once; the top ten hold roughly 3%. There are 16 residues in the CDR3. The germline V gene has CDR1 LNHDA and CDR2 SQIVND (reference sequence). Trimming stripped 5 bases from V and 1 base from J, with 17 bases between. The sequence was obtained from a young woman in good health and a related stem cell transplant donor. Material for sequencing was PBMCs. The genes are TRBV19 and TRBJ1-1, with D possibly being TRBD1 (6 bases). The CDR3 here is CASSLNSGARNTEAFF. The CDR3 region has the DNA TGTGCCAGTAGTCTTAACTCAGGGGCCAGGAACACTGAAGCTTTCTTT. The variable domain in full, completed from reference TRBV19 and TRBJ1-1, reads DGGITQSPKYLFRKEGQNVTLSCEQNLNHDAMYWYRQDPGQGLRLIYYSQIVNDFQKGDIAEGYSVSREKKESFPLTVTSAQKNPTAFYLCASSLNSGARNTEAFFGQGTRLTVV.